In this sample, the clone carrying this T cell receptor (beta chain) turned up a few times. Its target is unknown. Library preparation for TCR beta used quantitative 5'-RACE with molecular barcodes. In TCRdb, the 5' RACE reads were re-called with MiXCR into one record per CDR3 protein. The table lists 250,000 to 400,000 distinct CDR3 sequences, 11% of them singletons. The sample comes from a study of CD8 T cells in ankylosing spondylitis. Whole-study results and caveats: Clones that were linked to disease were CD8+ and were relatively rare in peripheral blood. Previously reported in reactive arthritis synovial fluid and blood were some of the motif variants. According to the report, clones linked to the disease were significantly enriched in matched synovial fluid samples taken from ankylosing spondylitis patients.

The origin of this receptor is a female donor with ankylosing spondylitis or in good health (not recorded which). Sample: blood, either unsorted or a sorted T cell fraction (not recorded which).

In DNA, the CDR3 is TGTGCCAGCAGTATGAGGCGGGGGAGGGACACTGAAGCTTTCTTT. It yields the protein CASSMRRGRDTEAFF. The V gene is TRBV12-3 or TRBV12-4, the J gene TRBJ1-1; maybe TRBD1 (5 bases). Between the trimmed V and J ends, which lost 5 bases and 3 bases, there was a span of 16 bases. This CDR3 region has 15 residues.